This T cell receptor (beta chain) was sequenced for a study of T cell changes during pregnancy in multiple sclerosis. The germline V gene encodes CDR1 SGHKS and CDR2 YYEKEE (reference sequence). The CDR3 sequence is 15 residues long. The V end was cut by 3 bases, the J end by 3 bases, with 16 bases between. Profiling relied on immunoSEQ multiplex PCR, and the TCRdb table lists in-frame clones only, not all of them. In the table there are roughly 70,000 clones, 90% of which are singletons. Sequencing was performed on peripheral blood, taken in the third trimester of pregnancy. The origin of this receptor is a female donor with multiple sclerosis, enrolled in a pregnancy study. The chain employs TRBV5-5 and TRBJ2-7, with TRBD1 as a possible D gene (6 bases). The CDR3 region is CASSSSPGHFYEQYF. The CDR3, as DNA: TGTGCCAGCAGCTCATCACCGGGACACTTCTACGAGCAGTACTTC.